These 22 T cell receptor beta chains share one sample of origin, sequenced in a study of early T cells in non-severe SARS-CoV-2 infection. TCRdb ran MiXCR on the 5' RACE reads and lists one entry per CDR3 protein. The sample yields around 63,000 distinct CDR3 sequences, roughly 13% seen once. Sample: whole blood. All receptors come from an adult who was a healthcare worker with PCR-confirmed SARS-CoV-2 infection or an uninfected control (not recorded which).

This clonotype was observed a few times. The gene calls are TRBV7-3 and TRBJ2-4, with TRBD1 matching over 10 bases. Germline V gives CDR1 SGHTA, CDR2 FQGTGA. This CDR3 spans 15 amino acids. Germline trimming cut 1 base from V and 5 bases from J; bases unmatched to any gene: 2. The CDR3 sequence: CASSLKGTGENIQYF. CDR3 nucleotides: TGTGCCAGCAGCTTAAAAGGGACAGGGGAAAACATTCAGTACTTC.

This clonotype was seen ten or more times. This chain connects TRBV2 to TRBJ2-1, with 10 bases lining up with TRBD2. The CDR3 is made up of 12 amino acids. Germline V gives CDR1 SNHLY, CDR2 FYNNEI. The V and J ends lost 6 bases and 13 bases, in that order; junction bases with no gene match: 6. CDR3 in amino acids: CASSPLAGEQFF. The CDR3 region has the DNA TGTGCCAGCAGCCCCCTAGCGGGGGAACAGTTCTTC.

This clonotype was recorded at least ten times. The rearrangement joins TRBV18 to TRBJ2-4; no clear D. V lost 1 base and J 5 bases, leaving 9 bases between the germline ends. This CDR3 region has 14 residues. Looked up from germline, CDR1 is KGHSH and CDR2 is LQKENI. The CDR3: CASSPLETENIQYF. The CDR3 region has the DNA TGTGCCAGCTCACCACTCGAGACCGAAAACATTCAGTACTTC. Combining the CDR3 with reference TRBV18 and TRBJ2-4 gives the whole variable domain NAGVMQNPRHLVRRRGQEARLRCSPMKGHSHVYWYRQLPEEGLKFMVYLQKENIIDESGMPKERFSAEFPKEGPSILRIQQVVRGDSAAYFCASSPLETENIQYFGAGTRLSVL.

In its sample, this clonotype was seen many times. The chain has TRBV5-1 and TRBJ2-7, with D maybe TRBD2 (6 bases). The CDR3 extends over 13 amino acids. Germline CDR1 SGHRS, CDR2 YFSETQ. V lost 4 bases, J lost 5 bases, and 13 bases lay in between. The CDR3 here is CASSQAGLNEQYF. DNA of the CDR3: TGCGCCAGCAGCCAGGCGGGGCTTAACGAGCAGTACTTC. Complete variable domain (other parts from reference TRBV5-1 and TRBJ2-7): KAGVTQTPRYLIKTRGQQVTLSCSPISGHRSVSWYQQTPGQGLQFLFEYFSETQRNKGNFPGRFSGRQFSNSRSEMNVSTLELGDSALYLCASSQAGLNEQYFGPGTRLTVT.

This clonotype was seen many times. The V and J genes are TRBV6-6 and TRBJ1-1, with D possibly TRBD1 on 5 matching bases. The CDR3 is made up of 15 amino acids. Germline V CDR1 and CDR2: MNHNY, SVGAGI (reference sequence). Trimming removed 3 bases from V and 6 bases from J, with 17 bases in between. The CDR3 sequence is CASSYRAGSYAEAFF. The CDR3 DNA reads as TGTGCCAGCAGTTATCGGGCAGGGAGTTACGCTGAAGCTTTCTTT.

This clonotype showed up many times. The rearrangement uses TRBV19 and TRBJ1-1, with 7 positions matching TRBD1. CDR3 length equals 15 residues. The V and J ends lost 4 bases and 1 base, in that order; junction bases with no gene match: 6. From germline, CDR1 is LNHDA and CDR2 SQIVND (reference sequence). CDR3 DNA: TGTGCCAGTAGTAAGGCAGGGGGGTCGAACACTGAAGCTTTCTTT. Protein: CASSKAGGSNTEAFF.

This clonotype was found a few times. The gene calls are TRBV18 and TRBJ2-3, with TRBD1 matching 10 bases. Germline-derived CDR1 and CDR2 are KGHSH and LQKENI. This CDR3 comprises 16 residues. The ends lost 4 bases at V and 4 bases at J; junction bases unmatched: 8. The CDR3 DNA sequence: TGTGCCAGCTCACGCCCGGGACAGGGGAGGGCAGATACGCAGTATTTT. This codes for CASSRPGQGRADTQYF.

With regard to this clonotype: One base away lies a much larger clone, so this may be a sequencing read error. This chain links TRBV20-1 with TRBJ1-5; tentative D call: TRBD1 (6 bases). Germline assignment: CDR1 DFQATT and CDR2 SNEGSKA (reference sequence). Deletions cut 2 bases from V and 2 bases from J, with 16 bases between. The CDR3 loop spans 16 amino acids. Here the CDR3 DNA reads TGCAGTGCTAGAACCCAAAGGGGGTCGGGCAATCAGCCCCAGCATTTT. Residues: CSARTQRGSGNQPQHF.

This clonotype was found a few times. The gene calls are TRBV11-2 and TRBJ2-4; D ambiguous. CDR1 and CDR2 from the germline V gene are SGHAT and FQNNGV. V dropped 0 bases and J dropped 9 bases, with 12 bases sitting between them. The CDR3 length is 14 residues. CDR3 bases: TGTGCCAGCAGCTTAGAGGTGGGAATGGGCATTCAGTACTTC. Protein sequence: CASSLEVGMGIQYF.

The J gene is TRBJ1-1, the V gene TRBV10-3; D is uncertain. Germline-derived CDR1 and CDR2 are ENHRY and SYGVKD. The ends were cut back, 6 bases at V and 6 bases at J, with 20 bases in the middle. This CDR3 comprises 15 residues. Here the CDR3 DNA reads TGTGCCATCAGAATTACGACGGAGGGAGAGGCTGAAGCTTTCTTT. Residues: CAIRITTEGEAEAFF.

The rearrangement uses TRBV24-1 and TRBJ2-3, with D tentatively TRBD2 (6 bases). In germline, CDR1 is KGHDR, CDR2 SFDVKD. This CDR3 spans 17 amino acids. V lost 0 bases and J 0 bases, leaving 12 bases between the germline ends. This CDR3 is CATSDLLWGVSTDTQYF. DNA for the CDR3: TGTGCCACCAGTGATTTGTTGTGGGGGGTAAGCACAGATACGCAGTATTTT.

This clonotype was observed many times. This chain joins TRBV20-1 and TRBJ2-1; the D is unclear. Germline CDR1 is DFQATT and CDR2 is SNEGSKA (reference sequence). With 0 bases removed from V and 8 bases from J, the gap between germline ends came to 17 bases. This CDR3 has 15 residues. The CDR3 coding sequence is TGCAGTGCTAGAGATCCCAGCGATGGGCACCATGAGCAGTTCTTC. Translating gives CSARDPSDGHHEQFF.

This clonotype was seen many times. The gene calls are TRBV5-4 and TRBJ2-7; TRBD1 aligns across 10 bases. The germline V gene has CDR1 SGHNT and CDR2 YYREEE (reference sequence). Trimming at V came to 3 bases and at J to 1 base, leaving 10 bases not matched to a gene. The CDR3 consists of 17 residues. The DNA for the CDR3 is TGTGCCAGCAGCTCCCTTGACAGGGGGCCCTCTTCCTACGAGCAGTACTTC. It translates to CASSSLDRGPSSYEQYF.

This clonotype came up many times. The V and J genes are TRBV29-1 and TRBJ1-2; D gene ambiguous. The CDR3 consists of 12 residues. Germline V gives CDR1 SQVTM, CDR2 ANQGSEA. Trimming removed 4 bases at V and 0 bases at J, with 6 bases between. The CDR3 DNA is TGCAGCGTTGGGTTAGCTAACTATGGCTACACCTTC. The encoded protein is CSVGLANYGYTF.

This clonotype has a count of ten or more. The J gene is TRBJ1-5, the V gene TRBV18; a weak D match, TRBD1 (6 bases). Trimming cost V 3 bases and J 1 base, with 16 bases left between them. The CDR3 covers 17 residues. CDR1 and CDR2 (germline): KGHSH, LQKENI. CDR3 bases: TGTGCCAGCTCACCCGGGAGGATGGGGGGCAGCAATCAGCCCCAGCATTTT. Protein sequence: CASSPGRMGGSNQPQHF. Supplemented by reference TRBV18 and TRBJ1-5, the full variable domain reads NAGVMQNPRHLVRRRGQEARLRCSPMKGHSHVYWYRQLPEEGLKFMVYLQKENIIDESGMPKERFSAEFPKEGPSILRIQQVVRGDSAAYFCASSPGRMGGSNQPQHFGDGTRLSIL.

The V and J genes are TRBV5-4 and TRBJ2-5; D gene uncertain. The V gene's germline CDR1 is SGHNT and CDR2 YYREEE (reference sequence). The CDR3 totals 13 residues. V lost 1 base to trimming and J lost 4 bases, with 8 bases between them. CDR3 protein: CASSLTGIETQYF. The CDR3, as DNA: TGTGCCAGCAGCTTGACTGGGATAGAGACCCAGTACTTC.

The rearrangement uses TRBV6-1 and TRBJ1-1, with D possibly matching TRBD1 (6 bases). CDR1 is MNHNS and CDR2 is SASEGT in the germline V gene. Between the trimmed V and J ends, which lost 7 bases and 8 bases, there was a span of 11 bases. The CDR3 extends over 11 amino acids. In DNA, the CDR3 is TGTGCCAGCACCTTGACAGGCGAAGCTTTCTTT. Translation: CASTLTGEAFF.

Regarding this clonotype: A much larger clone sits a single nucleotide away, making a read error possible. V usage is TRBV7-9 and J usage is TRBJ1-1; TRBD1 aligns across 7 bases. The CDR3 has 14 amino acids. V lost 1 base, J lost 5 bases, and 4 bases stayed unmatched. CDR1 and CDR2 (germline): SEHNR, FQNEAQ (reference sequence). CDR3 sequence: CASSLGQGQTEAFF. Written as DNA, the CDR3 is TGTGCCAGCAGCTTAGGACAGGGCCAAACTGAAGCTTTCTTT.

The sample holds many counts of this clonotype. The chain carries TRBV10-2 and TRBJ1-2; no definite D call. The CDR3 runs to 15 residues. V was pared by 2 bases and J by 3 bases, with 13 bases between. Germline assignment: CDR1 WSHSY and CDR2 SAAADI. The CDR3 DNA sequence: TGCGCCAGCAGTGAGGGCCCGGGTTGGGACTATGGCTACACCTTC. Protein product: CASSEGPGWDYGYTF.

This clonotype was detected ten times or more. This chain links TRBV2 with TRBJ2-3, with 7 nucleotides matching TRBD2. After removal of 3 bases from V and 2 bases from J, the junction contained 5 bases not matched to a gene. Looked up from germline, CDR1 is SNHLY and CDR2 is FYNNEI. The CDR3 is made up of 15 amino acids. The CDR3 region is CASSEAGDLTDTQYF. The CDR3 DNA follows: TGTGCCAGCAGTGAGGCGGGGGACCTCACAGATACGCAGTATTTT.

This clonotype occurred many times. The rearrangement links TRBV6-6 to TRBJ2-7; 14 bases are shared with TRBD2. Germline CDR1 is MNHNY and CDR2 is SVGAGI (reference sequence). The length of the CDR3 is 15 residues. With V trimmed by 5 bases and J by 6 bases, 6 bases remained unmatched. CDR3 DNA sequence: TGTGCCAGCAGTGACGGGACTAGCGGGGGTAGCGAGCAGTACTTC. This sequence encodes CASSDGTSGGSEQYF.

There are many counts of this clonotype. The chain uses TRBV7-6 and TRBJ2-1; D gene ambiguous. CDR1 and CDR2 from the germline V gene are SGHVS and FNYEAQ. The CDR3 consists of 14 residues. V shed 7 bases and J shed 3 bases, with 13 bases lying between them. CDR3 protein: CASTPHTFYNEQFF. For the CDR3, the DNA is TGTGCCAGCACCCCCCACACTTTCTACAATGAGCAGTTCTTC.